The clone carrying this T cell receptor beta chain has ten or more counts. Its antigen is unknown. This sample is part of a study of spatial heterogeneity in lung cancer. Study at large: Detected beta-chain sequences consistently exceeded alpha-chain sequences. Study-level points and caveats: Detection of ubiquitous tumor TCRs in blood was higher at resection than follow-up.

This CDR3 contains 14 residues. Germline V CDR1 and CDR2: DFQATT, SNEGSKA (reference sequence). V was cut by 6 bases and J by 3 bases, with 18 bases left in between. Time point denoted: sample taken at primary tumor resection. Without sorting, whole RNA was sequenced from tumor, nontumor lung or frozen PBMC. The approximately 69 donors had untreated early-stage non-small cell lung cancer. TCRdb processed the 5' RACE reads anew with MiXCR; each CDR3 protein has one entry. This table has tens of thousands of distinct CDR3 sequences, approximately 6.8% appearing once. The sample was PBMCs, taken at surgery. The clonotype originates from a female donor with early-stage non-small cell lung cancer. V usage is TRBV20-1 and J usage is TRBJ2-7, with a possible D match to TRBD1 (5 bases). The CDR3 region is CSAGASGPYYEQYF. For the CDR3, the DNA is TGCAGTGCAGGGGCTAGTGGACCCTACTACGAGCAGTACTTC.